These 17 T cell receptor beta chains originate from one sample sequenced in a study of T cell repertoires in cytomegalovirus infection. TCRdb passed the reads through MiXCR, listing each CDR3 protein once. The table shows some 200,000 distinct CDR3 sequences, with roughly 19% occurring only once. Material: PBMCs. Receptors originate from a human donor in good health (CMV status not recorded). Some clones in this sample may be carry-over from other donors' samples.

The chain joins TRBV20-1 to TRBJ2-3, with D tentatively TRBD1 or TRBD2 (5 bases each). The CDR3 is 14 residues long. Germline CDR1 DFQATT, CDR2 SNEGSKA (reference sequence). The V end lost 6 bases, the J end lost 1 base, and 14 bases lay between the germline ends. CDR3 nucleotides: TGCAGTGCCCTGCGAGGGGCAGGCACAGATACGCAGTATTTT. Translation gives CSALRGAGTDTQYF.

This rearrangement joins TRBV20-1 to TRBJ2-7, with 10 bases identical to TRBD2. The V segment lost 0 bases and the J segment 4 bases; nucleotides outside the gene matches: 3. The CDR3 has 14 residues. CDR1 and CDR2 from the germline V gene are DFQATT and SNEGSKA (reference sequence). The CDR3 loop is CSARDNSGGYEQYF. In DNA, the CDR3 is TGCAGTGCTAGAGATAATAGCGGGGGGTACGAGCAGTACTTC.

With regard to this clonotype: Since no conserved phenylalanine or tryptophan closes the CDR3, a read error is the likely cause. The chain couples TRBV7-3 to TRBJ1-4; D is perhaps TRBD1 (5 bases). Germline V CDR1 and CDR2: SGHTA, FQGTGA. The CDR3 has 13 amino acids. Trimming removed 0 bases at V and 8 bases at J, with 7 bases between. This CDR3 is CASSLTPGEKLFL. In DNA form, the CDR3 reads TGTGCCAGCAGCTTAACGCCAGGGGAAAAACTGTTTCTT.

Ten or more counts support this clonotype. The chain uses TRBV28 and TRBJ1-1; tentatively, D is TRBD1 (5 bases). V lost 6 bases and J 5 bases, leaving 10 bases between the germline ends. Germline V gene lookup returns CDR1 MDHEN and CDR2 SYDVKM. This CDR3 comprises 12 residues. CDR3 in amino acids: CASRGDGTEAFF. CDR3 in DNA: TGTGCCAGCAGGGGGGACGGAACTGAAGCTTTCTTT.

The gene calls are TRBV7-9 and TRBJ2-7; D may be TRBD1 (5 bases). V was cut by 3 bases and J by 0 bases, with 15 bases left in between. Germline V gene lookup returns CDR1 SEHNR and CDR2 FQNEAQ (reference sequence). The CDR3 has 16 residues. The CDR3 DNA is TGTGCCAGCAGCTTGGGGTCTCAGGGAACCTCCTACGAGCAGTACTTC. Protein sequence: CASSLGSQGTSYEQYF.

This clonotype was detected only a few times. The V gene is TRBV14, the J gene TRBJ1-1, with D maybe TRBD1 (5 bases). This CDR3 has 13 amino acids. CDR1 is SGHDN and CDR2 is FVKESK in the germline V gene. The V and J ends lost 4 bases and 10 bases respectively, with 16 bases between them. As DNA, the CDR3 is TGTGCCAGCAGCCCCCCCGAGGGGATCGGAGCTTTCTTT. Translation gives CASSPPEGIGAFF.

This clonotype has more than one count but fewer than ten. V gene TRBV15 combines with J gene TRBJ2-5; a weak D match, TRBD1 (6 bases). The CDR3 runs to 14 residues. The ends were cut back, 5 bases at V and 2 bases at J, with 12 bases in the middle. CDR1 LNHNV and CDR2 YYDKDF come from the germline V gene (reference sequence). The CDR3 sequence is CATSGQFNQETQYF. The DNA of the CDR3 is TGTGCCACCAGCGGACAGTTCAATCAAGAGACCCAGTACTTC.

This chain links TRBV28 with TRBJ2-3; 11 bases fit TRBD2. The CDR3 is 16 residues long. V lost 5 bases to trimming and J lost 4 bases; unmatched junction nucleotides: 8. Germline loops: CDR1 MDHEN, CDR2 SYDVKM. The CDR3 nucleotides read TGTGCCAGCAGTCAAGAGGGACTAGCGGTCGCAGATACGCAGTATTTT. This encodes CASSQEGLAVADTQYF.

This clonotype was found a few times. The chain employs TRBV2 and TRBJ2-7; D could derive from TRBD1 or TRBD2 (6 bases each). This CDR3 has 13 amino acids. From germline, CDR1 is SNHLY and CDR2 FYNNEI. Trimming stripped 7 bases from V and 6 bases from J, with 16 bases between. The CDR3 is CASTSEGGSEQYF. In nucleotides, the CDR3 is TGTGCCAGCACCTCGGAGGGGGGAAGCGAGCAGTACTTC.

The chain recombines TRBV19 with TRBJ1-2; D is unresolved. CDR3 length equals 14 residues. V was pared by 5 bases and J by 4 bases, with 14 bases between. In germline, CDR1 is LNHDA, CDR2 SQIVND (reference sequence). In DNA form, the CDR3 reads TGTGCCAGTAGTTCCAGTTGGTCCGTCTATGGCTACACCTTC. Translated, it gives CASSSSWSVYGYTF.

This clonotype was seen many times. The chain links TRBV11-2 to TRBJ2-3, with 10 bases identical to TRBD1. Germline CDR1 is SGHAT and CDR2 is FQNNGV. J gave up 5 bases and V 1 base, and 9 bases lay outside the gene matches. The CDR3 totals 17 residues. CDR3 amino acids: CASSLGGRTGGRDTQYF. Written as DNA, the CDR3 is TGTGCCAGCAGCTTAGGGGGCCGGACAGGGGGGAGAGATACGCAGTATTTT.

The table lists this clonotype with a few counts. DNA of the CDR3: TGTGCCAGCAGCTTAGGGGGTTCTAGAACCAATGAGCAGTTCTTC. Protein: CASSLGGSRTNEQFF. V gene TRBV5-4 combines with J gene TRBJ2-1; tentatively, D is TRBD1 (6 bases). Trimming left V 2 bases short and J 6 bases short, with 15 bases between. The germline gives CDR1 SGHNT, CDR2 YYREEE (reference sequence). This CDR3 spans 15 amino acids.

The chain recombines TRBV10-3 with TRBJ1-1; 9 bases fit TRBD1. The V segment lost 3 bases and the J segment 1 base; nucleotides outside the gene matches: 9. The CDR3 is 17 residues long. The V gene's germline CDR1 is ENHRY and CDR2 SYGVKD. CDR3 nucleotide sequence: TGTGCCATCAGTGATTTCGGGACAGGGAAGGGGAACACTGAAGCTTTCTTT. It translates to CAISDFGTGKGNTEAFF.

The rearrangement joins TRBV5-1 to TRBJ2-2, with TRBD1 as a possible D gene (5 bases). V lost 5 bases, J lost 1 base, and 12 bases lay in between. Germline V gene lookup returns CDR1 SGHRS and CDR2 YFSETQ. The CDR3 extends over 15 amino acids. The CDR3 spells CASSRTGQNTGELFF. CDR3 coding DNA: TGCGCCAGCAGTCGAACCGGACAGAACACCGGGGAGCTGTTTTTT. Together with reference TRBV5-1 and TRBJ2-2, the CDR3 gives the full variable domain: KAGVTQTPRYLIKTRGQQVTLSCSPISGHRSVSWYQQTPGQGLQFLFEYFSETQRNKGNFPGRFSGRQFSNSRSEMNVSTLELGDSALYLCASSRTGQNTGELFFGEGSRLTVL.

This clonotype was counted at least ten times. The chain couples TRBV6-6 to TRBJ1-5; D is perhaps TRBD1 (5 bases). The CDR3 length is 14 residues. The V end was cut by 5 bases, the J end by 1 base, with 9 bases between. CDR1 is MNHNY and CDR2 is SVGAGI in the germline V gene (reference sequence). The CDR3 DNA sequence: TGTGCCAGCAGTACGGCAGGGAGCAATCAGCCCCAGCATTTT. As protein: CASSTAGSNQPQHF.

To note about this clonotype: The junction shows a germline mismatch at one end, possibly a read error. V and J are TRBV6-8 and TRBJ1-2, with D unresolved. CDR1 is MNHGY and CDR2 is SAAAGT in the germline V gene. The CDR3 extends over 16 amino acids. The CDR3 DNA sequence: TGTGCCAGCAGTGACTCCAGCGGACCCGTCATCTATGGCTACACCTTC. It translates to CASSDSSGPVIYGYTF.

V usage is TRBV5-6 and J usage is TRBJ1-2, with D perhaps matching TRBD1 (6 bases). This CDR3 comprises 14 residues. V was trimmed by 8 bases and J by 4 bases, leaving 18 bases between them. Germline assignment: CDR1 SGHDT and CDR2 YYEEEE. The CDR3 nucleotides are TGTGCCAGTCAGGATACGGGACAAGGCTATGGCTACACCTTC. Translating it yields CASQDTGQGYGYTF.